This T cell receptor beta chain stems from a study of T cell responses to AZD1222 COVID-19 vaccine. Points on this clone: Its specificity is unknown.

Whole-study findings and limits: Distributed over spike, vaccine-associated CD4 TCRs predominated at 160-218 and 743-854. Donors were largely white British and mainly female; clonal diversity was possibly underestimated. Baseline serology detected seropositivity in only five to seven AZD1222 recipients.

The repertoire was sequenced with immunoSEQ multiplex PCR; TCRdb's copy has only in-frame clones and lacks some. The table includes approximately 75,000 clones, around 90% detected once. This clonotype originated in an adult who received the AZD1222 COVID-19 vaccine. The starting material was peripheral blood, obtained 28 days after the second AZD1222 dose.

The CDR3 loop is CASSKGGQGATGELFF. As DNA, the CDR3 is TGTGCCAGCAGCAAAGGGGGACAGGGGGCCACCGGGGAGCTGTTTTTT. This rearrangement joins TRBV21-1 to TRBJ2-2; the DNA was not used to check the table's D call, TRBD1. TRBV21-1 is a pseudogene locus. The CDR3 covers 16 residues.